The TCR beta chain described here comes from a study of T cell responses to AZD1222 COVID-19 vaccine. The CDR3 contains 15 residues. Germline CDR1 is KGHSH and CDR2 is LQKENI. Trimming left V 6 bases short and J 0 bases short, with 12 bases between. Assay: immunoSEQ multiplex PCR; the TCRdb copy retains only in-frame clones and omits some. The data show 160,000 or so clones, around 90% seen once. J is TRBJ1-5 and V is TRBV18; TRBD1 might be the D (6 bases). This TCR came from an adult who received the AZD1222 COVID-19 vaccine. This specimen consisted of peripheral blood, obtained 28 days after the second AZD1222 dose. The CDR3 protein is CASSGTSDSNQPQHF. In nucleotides, the CDR3 is TGTGCCAGCTCGGGGACATCAGATAGCAATCAGCCCCAGCATTTT.